This T cell receptor beta chain was documented in a study of T cells after yellow fever vaccination. Study outcomes and limitations: CD4 and CD8 compartments shared a small share of clonotypes, likely from convergent recombination.

This clonotype was recorded at least ten times. A 5'RACE template-switching step, the method used to make TCR cDNA, added a universal primer site and UMIs. TCRdb re-analysed the 5' RACE reads in MiXCR, keeping a single row per CDR3 protein. The profile shows about 50,000 distinct CDR3 sequences, about 5% of them singletons. CDR1 SGHRS and CDR2 YFSETQ come from the germline V gene. The length of the CDR3 is 13 residues. The ends were cut back, 0 bases at V and 5 bases at J, with 8 bases in the middle. The chain combines TRBV5-1 with TRBJ1-2; D uncertain. The source was PBMCs, either bulk or a sorted T-cell subset (CD4+, CD8+, memory, or dextramer-sorted; not recorded which), collected on the day of the yellow fever booster vaccination. This clonotype originated in a man aged 18 to 29 who received the YFV17D yellow fever vaccine. CDR3 DNA sequence: TGCGCCAGCAGCTTGGATCCAGCTTATGGCTACACCTTC. Amino acid sequence: CASSLDPAYGYTF.